Here is one TCR beta chain with its context. No cognate antigen has been identified for it. No quality values exist for individual bases; no much larger clone is one base distant. Using the deep immunoSEQ assay, multiplex PCR amplified TCR CDR3 regions from genomic DNA. Genomic DNA extracted from each cell subset was distributed evenly over all wells of several immunoSEQ 96-well plates, and each plate served as one replicate. For sorted subsets, each replicate PCR was loaded with approximately 190 ng genomic DNA, equivalent to about 30,000 T cell genomes. The purified libraries were quantified using a Qubit 3.0 fluorometer, sized with a Bioanalyzer 2100, and then quantified again using the KAPA Library Quantification kit. Every immunoSEQ 96-well plate was sequenced on a separate single-read 150-cycle Illumina NextSeq 550 flow cell. The original methods were these. Because the immunoSEQ output held only junctional sequences and lacked quality scores, the filtering could not match the filtering applied to full-length reads. To assign V/J genes and CDR3, sequences were annotated using PyIR, a Python wrapper for IgBLAST v1.9, with IMGT germline references. Reads with weak V/J assignments (E-value above 1e-6), missing CDR3, stop codons, out-of-frame junctions, or ambiguous translated residues were removed. V3J clonotypes were defined as sequences sharing the same inferred V gene, J gene, and CDR3 amino acid sequence. To compute the percentage overlap between repertoires, the number of shared unique clonotypes was divided by the size of the smaller repertoire. RTK rarefaction, the Chao1 estimator, and Recon v2.1 estimates of unobserved clonotypes were used to assess repertoire richness. Generation probabilities were computed with OLGA for all TCRbeta clonotypes obtained by the gDNA method from four donors. TCRdb re-hosts the immuneACCESS table, in-frame sequences only. Its copies lack some clones; in the studies checked, an unresolved V gene accounts for under half of them, and the cause for the rest is not known. That table furnishes V, J and clone size, whereas the DNA furnished D and trimming. The sample table lists over a million clones, approximately 68% of them with a count of one. The ten largest clones take up about 1.5% of the sample.

The CDR3 covers 14 residues, taking in both the cysteine and the phenylalanine. CDR3 DNA only is kept here, 42 bases in frame from base 1. Based on the germline V gene, the CDR1 and CDR2 sequences are MNHNS and SASEGT. Trimmed from V: 6 bases; trimmed from J: 3 bases; junction bases lacking a gene match: 3. This sample stems from a study of shared clonotypes between healthy human individuals (dated by TCRdb to 2019 to 2021). Regarding the complete study: Three men and two women, aged 18 to 49 years, made up the cohort. For each donor, three plates each were used for CD4 naive and CD4 memory, two plates were used for CD8 naive, and one plate was used for CD8 memory. The study deeply sequenced blood TCR repertoires of five healthy adults to estimate repertoire size and the extent of clonotype sharing between individuals. To increase sequencing depth and limit assay-specific biases, TCR repertoire library preparation and sequencing were carried out by different laboratories using diverse techniques. Between about 0.9 and 8.9 billion PBMCs per donor were obtained by leukapheresis. Study-level results and caveats: Only blood was sampled, and tissue TCR repertoires likely differ from those in blood. Pairwise subsampling indicated that sequencing depth was expected to affect the degree of clonotype sharing among donors. Incomplete sequencing was indicated by rarefaction of sorted-subset datasets, despite the large sequencing depth. Because the study included only a small number of donors, the genetic and exposure-history diversity represented was limited. Clonotypes shared by all four sorted-subset donors showed higher generation probabilities than non-shared clonotypes. Larger estimated clonotype richness was generally found for naive subsets than for memory subsets. Across four donors, roughly 5% of naive CD4, over 3% of naive CD8, 2% to 2.5% of memory CD4, and over 0.35% of memory CD8 clonotypes were shared.

The donors were healthy, HIV-negative adults who had no recently reported acute infections or vaccinations. Every donor was a Caucasian adult residing in Nashville, Tennessee, USA. CD4+ T cells were enriched by magnetic negative selection, after which naive cells were positively selected on CD45RA and the negative fraction was taken as the memory subset. Blood was obtained by leukapheresis, after which PBMCs were separated by Ficoll-Histopaque density gradient centrifugation and cryopreserved in liquid nitrogen vapor phase. Analytical flow cytometry was used to check the purity and quantity of each magnetically sorted T cell population. Genomic DNA was isolated from each sorted fraction and quantified by UV absorbance on a Nanodrop 2000c.

The receptor comes from a man aged 18 to 30 in good health. What was sequenced was memory CD4+ T cells sorted from blood. The cell subset or site label here, explained by the study, means: CD45RA-negative fraction. The chain employs TRBV6-1 and TRBJ1-5; 9 middle bases align to TRBD1. The base sequence is TGTGCCAGCAGGGGGGACAGGGACAATCAGCCCCAGCATTTT. The resulting protein is CASRGDRDNQPQHF.